This is a list of T cell receptor beta chains from one sample in a study of T cells in Graves' hyperthyroidism and ophthalmopathy. Each CDR3 protein is one row after TCRdb ran MiXCR on the multiplex PCR reads. The sample has some 560,000 distinct CDR3 sequences, approximately 14% seen once. The sequencing input was blood. Receptor source: a woman aged 40 to 49 with Graves' hyperthyroidism. The conserved cysteine and the conserved F or W are not part of the CDR3 here. Size tells how often a clone was seen (once, few, many) or the class of an expanded clone, and some rows leave it out.

TRBV7-9 | many | 13 | ASSFLSAGNYEQY
TRBV13 | . | 12 | ASSLDPNNSPLH
TRBV12-3/TRBV12-4 | many | 13 | ASRRTSGNSNEQF
TRBV20-1 | many | 15 | SARVLKRELHTGELF
TRBV28 | few | 13 | ASSFNGAGTNTIY
TRBV5-1 | many | 10 | ASSLTTGGLF
TRBV28 | few | 12 | VSRSALAKNIQY
TRBV27 | . | 12 | ASSFSGAGNTIY
TRBV6-1 | many | 14 | ASTLAVYSSTDTQY
TRBV28 | many | 14 | ASRGLAGEGSYEQY
TRBV6-1 | many | 11 | ASSEVDNPEQF
TRBV7-9 | . | 13 | ASSPGGGYSYEQY
TRBV28 | few | 12 | ASSFPATTGELF
TRBV20-1 | many | 11 | SAPGGVSYEQY
TRBV3-1 | many | 13 | ASSHAGEGNTEAF
TRBV30 | few | 9 | AWSVASEQF
TRBV20-1 | many | 13 | SARLLGQSNTEAF
TRBV3-1 | few | 12 | ASSLMTGRNEQF
TRBV30 | . | 10 | AWGAKRDTQY
TRBV7-8 | many | 13 | ASSVGTGSNYGYT
TRBV12-3/TRBV12-4 | many | 18 | ASSFWLAGNFFSFEETQY
TRBV12-3/TRBV12-4 | many | 11 | ASSLGRVGEAF
TRBV7-2 | many | 12 | ASSRTGGEGTQY
TRBV3-1 | many | 12 | ASSQDPRVGEQY
TRBV30 | few | 13 | AWSYGTPGDSPLH
TRBV11-2 | many | 13 | ASNQGTSRTDTQY
TRBV28 | many | 12 | ASRRTGGFHEQY
TRBV12-3/TRBV12-4 | . | 11 | ASSFGTEYEQY
TRBV5-1 | few | 10 | ASRSAVDTQY
TRBV28 | many | 13 | ASQRDRASSYEQY
TRBV24-1 | . | 11 | ATSDSGTYGYT
TRBV10-3 | few | 11 | ASGTANYYGYT
TRBV28 | many | 10 | AGQGERTEAF
TRBV19 | . | 10 | ASSLIGDEQY
TRBV7-9 | many | 11 | ASSLEQGHGYT
TRBV7-3 | many | 11 | ASSSREAGELF
TRBV5-1 | many | 15 | ASSLEPLAGLTGELF
TRBV20-1 | many | 11 | SATVSTSYEQY
TRBV20-1 | . | 13 | SASPGPEPNEKLF
TRBV18 | many | 12 | ASSPGLSYNEQF
TRBV7-3 | few | 15 | ASSLSSGRPPYNEQF
TRBV2 | few | 13 | ASSESPQGVHEQY
TRBV7-2 | many | 12 | ASSPGAGGLEQY
TRBV30 | many | 13 | AWTLIGGPSTEAF
TRBV27 | many | 12 | ASSSPSRNTEAF
TRBV4-1 | . | 17 | ASRPGTLLGGPNTGELF
TRBV10-3 | once | 15 | AISEILGGVAKNIQY
TRBV27 | few | 14 | ASSPLGGQGNQPQH
TRBV29-1 | many | 12 | SVPPGQNTDTQY
TRBV5-6 | many | 12 | ASSGEIQADTQY
TRBV5-1 | many | 13 | ASSLRTGGPDTQY
TRBV10-3 | few | 11 | AISERGSAEAF